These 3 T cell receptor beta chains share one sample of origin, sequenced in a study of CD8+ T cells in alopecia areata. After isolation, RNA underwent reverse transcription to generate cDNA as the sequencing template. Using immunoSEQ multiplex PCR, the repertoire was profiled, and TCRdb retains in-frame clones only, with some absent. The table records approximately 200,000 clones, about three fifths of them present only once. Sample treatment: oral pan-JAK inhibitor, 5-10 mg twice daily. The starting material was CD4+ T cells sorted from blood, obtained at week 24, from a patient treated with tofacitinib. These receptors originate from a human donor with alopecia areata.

The CDR3 bases are TGCACCAGCAGCCAAGGTCCCCTAGCGGGAAAAGAGACCCAGTACTTC. Amino acids: CTSSQGPLAGKETQYF. V and J are TRBV1 and TRBJ2-5; TRBD2, the table's D call, lacks a check against the DNA. TRBV1 is an annotated pseudogene. CDR3 length: 16 residues.

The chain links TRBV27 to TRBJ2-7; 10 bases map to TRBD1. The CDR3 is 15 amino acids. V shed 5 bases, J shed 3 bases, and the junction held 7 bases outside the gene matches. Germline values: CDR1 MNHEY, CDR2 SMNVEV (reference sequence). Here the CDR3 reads CASSRTGGLHYEQYF. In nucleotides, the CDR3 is TGTGCCAGCAGTAGGACAGGGGGGCTTCACTACGAGCAGTACTTC.

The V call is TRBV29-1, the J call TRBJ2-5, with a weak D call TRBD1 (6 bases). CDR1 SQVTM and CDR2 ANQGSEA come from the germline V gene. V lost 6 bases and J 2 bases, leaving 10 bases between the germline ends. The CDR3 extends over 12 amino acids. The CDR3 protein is CSVTGIQETQYF. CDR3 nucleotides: TGCAGCGTAACAGGGATACAAGAGACCCAGTACTTC.